This T cell receptor (beta chain) was sequenced during a study of early T cells in non-severe SARS-CoV-2 infection. As for the study in general: Sequenced material consisted of bulk RNA (from unsorted whole blood), and chains were unpaired.

Study conclusions and caveats: Reliance on VDJdb matching favored anti-spike CD8 responses; private and CD4 specificities were missed.

This clonotype showed up many times. No antigen is known for it. Individually, cDNA molecules had unique molecular identifiers attached to them. TCRdb reprocessed the 5' RACE reads via MiXCR and lists one record per CDR3 protein. The sample yields some 38,000 distinct CDR3 sequences, about 3.9% seen once. This CDR3 region has 15 residues. The V gene lost 1 base and the J gene lost 8 bases, with 13 bases spanning the gap. Looked up from germline, CDR1 is KGHDR and CDR2 is SFDVKD. This sequence was found in an adult who was a healthcare worker with PCR-confirmed SARS-CoV-2 infection or an uninfected control (not recorded which). The rearrangement joins TRBV24-1 to TRBJ1-4; D is ambiguous. Sequencing was done on a sample of whole blood. The CDR3 coding sequence is TGTGCCACCAGTGATTTCCCGGAGAATTTCGAAAAACTGTTTTTT. Its protein is CATSDFPENFEKLFF.